The TCR beta chain under discussion was sequenced for a study of shared clonotypes between healthy human individuals. Comments on this clone: The antigen is undetermined.

For each subset, genomic DNA was distributed in equal portions over several immunoSEQ plates. Template for every sorted-subset replicate PCR totaled roughly 210 ng DNA, roughly 30,000 T cell genomes. Original analysis: From ImmunoSEQ came sequences covering only the junction and carrying no quality scores, so filtering differed. Produced via immunoSEQ multiplex PCR; TCRdb's table is partial and in-frame only. The DNA gave D and trimming, while V, J and clone size come from that table. Of 800,000 to 950,000 clones detected, 96% appear once; the ten largest clones hold 0.2% to 0.25%. CD45RO negativity and positive selection for CCR7 defined naive CD8 cells, a population that excluded terminally differentiated effector memory CD45RA+ cells. Study observations and caveats: Generation probabilities of non-shared clonotypes were lower (relative to those shared by all four donors).

The receptor comes from a man in his thirties or forties in good health. The sample was naive CD8+ T cells sorted from blood.

In nucleotides, the CDR3 is TGTGCCAGCAGCCCCAGACAGGGGGCGAGTCCCAATGAGCAGTTCTTC. Its protein product is CASSPRQGASPNEQFF. The chain employs TRBV7-9 and TRBJ2-1; 10 positions match TRBD1. The CDR3 totals 16 residues. V lost 5 bases and J lost 6; bases outside the gene matches: 10. Germline loops: CDR1 SEHNR, CDR2 FQNEAQ (reference sequence).